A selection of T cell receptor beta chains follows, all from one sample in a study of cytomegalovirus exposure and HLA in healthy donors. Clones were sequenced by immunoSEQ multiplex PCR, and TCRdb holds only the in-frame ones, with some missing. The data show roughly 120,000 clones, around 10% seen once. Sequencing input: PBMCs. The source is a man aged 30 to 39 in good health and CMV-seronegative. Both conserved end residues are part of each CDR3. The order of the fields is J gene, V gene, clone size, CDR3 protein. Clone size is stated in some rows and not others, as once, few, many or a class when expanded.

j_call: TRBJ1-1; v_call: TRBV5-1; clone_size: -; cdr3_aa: CASRTGRAGSTEAFF
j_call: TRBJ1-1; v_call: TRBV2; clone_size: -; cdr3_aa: CASGDSARASEAFF
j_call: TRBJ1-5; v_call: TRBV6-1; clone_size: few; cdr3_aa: CASRGEGGGNQPQHF
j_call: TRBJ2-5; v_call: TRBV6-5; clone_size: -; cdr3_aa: CASSYLIAGDQETQYF
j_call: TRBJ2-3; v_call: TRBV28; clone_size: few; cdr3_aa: CASSSASGNTDTQYF
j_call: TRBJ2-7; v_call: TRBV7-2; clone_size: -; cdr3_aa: CASSSISYERYF
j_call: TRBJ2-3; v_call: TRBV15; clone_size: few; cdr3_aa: CATSRAQGADTQYF
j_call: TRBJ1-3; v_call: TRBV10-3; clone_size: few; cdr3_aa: CAITGVSGNTIYF
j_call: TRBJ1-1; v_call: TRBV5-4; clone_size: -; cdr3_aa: CASSRDRTNSNTEAFF
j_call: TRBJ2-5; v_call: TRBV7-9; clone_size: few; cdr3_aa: CASSRGGETQYF
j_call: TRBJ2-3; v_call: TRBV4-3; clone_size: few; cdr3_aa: CASSPNGQVTDTQYF
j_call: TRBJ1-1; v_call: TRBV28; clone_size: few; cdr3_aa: CASSATQGVNTEAFF
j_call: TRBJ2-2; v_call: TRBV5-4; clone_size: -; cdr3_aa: CASSYRVLAGELFF
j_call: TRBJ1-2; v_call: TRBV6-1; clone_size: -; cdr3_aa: CASSSGTEGGYTF
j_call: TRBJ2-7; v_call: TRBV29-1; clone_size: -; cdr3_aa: CSVGKIGLVDYEQYF
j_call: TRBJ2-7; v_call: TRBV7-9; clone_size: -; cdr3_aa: CASSLAWREKDEQYF
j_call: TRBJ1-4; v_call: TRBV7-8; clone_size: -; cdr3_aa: CASSFRTGGRATNEKLFF
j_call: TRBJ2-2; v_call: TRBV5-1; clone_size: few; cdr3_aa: CASSLGASLAGELFF
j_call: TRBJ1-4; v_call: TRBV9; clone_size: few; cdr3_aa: CASSEGTGDEKLFF
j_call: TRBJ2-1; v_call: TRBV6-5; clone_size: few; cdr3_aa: CASKAGSGVNNEQFF
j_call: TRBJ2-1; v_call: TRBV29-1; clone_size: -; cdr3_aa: CSVVGTFPYNEQFF
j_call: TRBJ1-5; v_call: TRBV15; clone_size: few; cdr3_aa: CATSRDSAQPQHF
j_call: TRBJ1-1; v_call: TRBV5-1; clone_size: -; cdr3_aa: CASSYRTGVNTEAFF
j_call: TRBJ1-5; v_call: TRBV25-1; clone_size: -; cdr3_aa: CASSETGGNQPQHF
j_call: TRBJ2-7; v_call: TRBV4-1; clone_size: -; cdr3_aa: CASSRTGLYEQYF
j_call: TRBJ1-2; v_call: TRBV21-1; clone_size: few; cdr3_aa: CASSKRGRSSNYGYTF
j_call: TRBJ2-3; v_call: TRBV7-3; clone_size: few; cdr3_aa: CASSSGQGTGTDTQYF
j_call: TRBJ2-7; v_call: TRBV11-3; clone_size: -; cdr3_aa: CASSLAAGEAYEQYF
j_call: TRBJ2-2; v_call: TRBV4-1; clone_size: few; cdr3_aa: CASSPRPQGQGGELFF
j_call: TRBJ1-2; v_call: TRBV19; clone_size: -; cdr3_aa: CAGTPRGRANYGYTF
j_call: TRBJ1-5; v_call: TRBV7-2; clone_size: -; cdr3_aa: CASSDNAGPQHF
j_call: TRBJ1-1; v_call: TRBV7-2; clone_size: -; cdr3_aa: CASNRLEGTEAFF
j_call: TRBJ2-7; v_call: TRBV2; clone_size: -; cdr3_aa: CASSSGTSGRYEQYF
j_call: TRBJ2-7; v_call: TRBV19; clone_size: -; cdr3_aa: CASSTSGQGAEQYF
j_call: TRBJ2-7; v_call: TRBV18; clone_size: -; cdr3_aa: CASSASGYNPYEQYF
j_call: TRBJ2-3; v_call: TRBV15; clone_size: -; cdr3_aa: CATSRGFLAGTDTQYF
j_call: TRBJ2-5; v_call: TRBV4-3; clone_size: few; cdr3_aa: CASSQGLVGETQYF
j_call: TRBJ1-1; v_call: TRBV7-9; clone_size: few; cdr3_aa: CASSLPPGGMDTEAFF
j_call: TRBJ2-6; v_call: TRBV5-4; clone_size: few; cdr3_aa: CAGSKKTISGANVLTF
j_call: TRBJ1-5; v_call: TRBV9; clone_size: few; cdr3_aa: CASSVTGSNQPQHF
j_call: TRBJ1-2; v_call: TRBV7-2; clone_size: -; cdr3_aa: CASRNRAEGYTF
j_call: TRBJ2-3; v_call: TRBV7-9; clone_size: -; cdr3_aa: CASSSTSGGTDTQYF
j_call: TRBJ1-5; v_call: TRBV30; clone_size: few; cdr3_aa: CAWSSVGGRVQPQHF
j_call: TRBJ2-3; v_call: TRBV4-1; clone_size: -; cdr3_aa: CASSQETGLSTDTQYF
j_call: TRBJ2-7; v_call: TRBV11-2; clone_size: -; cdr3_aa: CASSAPGTGNDEQYF
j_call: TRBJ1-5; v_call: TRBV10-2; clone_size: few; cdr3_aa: CASSESTRVGGKGPQHF
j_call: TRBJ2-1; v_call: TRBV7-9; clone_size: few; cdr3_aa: CASSLKGDGSYNEQFF
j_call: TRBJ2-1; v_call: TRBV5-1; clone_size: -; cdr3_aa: CASSILAGEDNEQFF
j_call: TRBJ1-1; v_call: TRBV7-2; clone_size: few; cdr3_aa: CASSLGRVGTEAFF
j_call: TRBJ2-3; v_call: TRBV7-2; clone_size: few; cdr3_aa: CASSLVTRLAGDRGDTQYF
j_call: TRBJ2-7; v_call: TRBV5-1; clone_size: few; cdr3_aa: CASSLAPSGSSGEQYF
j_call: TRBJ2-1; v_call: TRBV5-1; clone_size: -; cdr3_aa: CASSLYPGTVQFF
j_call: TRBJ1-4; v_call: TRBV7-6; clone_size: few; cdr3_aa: CASSPRLGQGEANEKLFF